Below are 30 T cell receptor beta chains sequenced from a single sample in a study of cytomegalovirus exposure and HLA in healthy donors. The study ran its PCR with 60 Vbeta and 13 Jbeta primers. The data were produced by immunoSEQ multiplex PCR, yet TCRdb's version contains in-frame clones alone and is incomplete. The top ten hold 1.6% of the sample, which has some 200,000 clones, roughly four fifths seen once. The sequencing sample was made of PBMCs. These receptors came from a man aged 45-65 years in good health and CMV-seronegative.

This sequence joins TRBV6-1 and TRBJ2-1, with 8 bases identical to TRBD2. This CDR3 comprises 15 residues. J was trimmed by 4 bases and V by 2 bases; bases with no gene match: 4. In germline, CDR1 is MNHNS, CDR2 SASEGT. The CDR3, as DNA: TGTGCCAGCAGTGAACGAAGCGGGAGTTACAATGAGCAGTTCTTC. Protein: CASSERSGSYNEQFF.

The count of this clone is one. The chain uses TRBV29-1 and TRBJ1-2; 7 bases are a match to TRBD1. V dropped 5 bases and J dropped 8; count of bases not matched to a gene: 14. This CDR3 has 14 residues. Per the germline V gene, CDR1 is SQVTM and CDR2 is ANQGSEA. CDR3 loop: CSVSSAQGVGGYTF. CDR3 sequence (DNA): TGCAGCGTTTCAAGCGCCCAGGGGGTTGGCGGCTACACCTTC.

This clone appeared once. The chain couples TRBV2 to TRBJ1-4; 8 bases map to TRBD1. Germline CDR1 SNHLY, CDR2 FYNNEI. The J segment lost 9 bases and the V segment lost 8 bases, leaving 8 bases of the junction unmatched. The CDR3 has 13 amino acids. The CDR3: CASSPGGLQKLFF. The CDR3 DNA is TGTGCCAGCTCCCCAGGGGGCCTGCAAAAACTGTTTTTT.

CDR3: CASSLAGNYGYTF. CDR3 nucleotide sequence: TGTGCCAGCAGTTTGGCCGGGAACTATGGCTACACCTTC. The chain employs TRBV28 and TRBJ1-2; D is unresolved. This CDR3 is built from 13 residues. Deletions cut 3 bases from V and 2 bases from J, with 7 bases between. Germline CDR1 is MDHEN and CDR2 is SYDVKM.

V usage is TRBV6-1 and J usage is TRBJ1-3, with 10 bases lining up with TRBD1. Germline CDR1 is MNHNS and CDR2 is SASEGT. The CDR3 is made up of 15 amino acids. The junction had 9 bases not matched to a gene; V was cut back by 5 bases and J by 8 bases. The CDR3: CASSPATGGFDTIYF. DNA of the CDR3: TGTGCCAGCAGTCCCGCGACAGGGGGCTTCGACACCATATATTTT.

The V call is TRBV30, the J call TRBJ2-3, with D tentatively TRBD2 (6 bases). CDR1 is GTSNPN, CDR2 SVGIG, per germline (reference sequence). The CDR3 loop spans 14 amino acids. The germline V and J ends were trimmed by 1 base and 8 bases, with 16 bases remaining between them. The CDR3 nucleotides are TGTGCCTGGAGTGAAAATCGGAGGGTTGGTACGCAGTATTTT. Its protein is CAWSENRRVGTQYF.

This sequence joins TRBV28 and TRBJ2-7; a possible D gene is TRBD1 (5 bases). V dropped 2 bases and J dropped 0 bases, with 11 bases sitting between them. The germline gives CDR1 MDHEN, CDR2 SYDVKM. The CDR3 sequence is 15 residues long. CDR3 in amino acids: CASSLIDRDSYEQYF. For the CDR3, the DNA is TGTGCCAGCAGTTTAATCGACAGAGACTCCTACGAGCAGTACTTC.

V gene TRBV29-1 combines with J gene TRBJ2-3; weak D call: TRBD2 (5 bases). CDR1 is SQVTM and CDR2 is ANQGSEA in the germline V gene. This CDR3 has 14 residues. V shed 2 bases and J shed 7 bases, with 16 bases lying between them. The DNA for the CDR3 is TGCAGCGTTGAATCTAGCAGAAGCTCGAATACGCAGTATTTT. Amino acids: CSVESSRSSNTQYF.

V usage is TRBV28 and J usage is TRBJ1-2; D possibly corresponds to TRBD1 (6 bases). The CDR3 is 15 amino acids. Germline CDR1 is MDHEN and CDR2 is SYDVKM. The V end was cut by 3 bases, the J end by 9 bases, with 20 bases between. The CDR3 loop reads CASSLGVGGLRSYTF. The CDR3 bases are TGTGCCAGCAGTTTGGGGGTGGGGGGGCTCAGAAGCTACACCTTC.

This clone was recorded once. CDR3 nucleotide sequence: TGTGCCAGCAGCTTATCGTCAATGGCGGGGATCGATCAGCCCCAGCATTTT. Amino acids: CASSLSSMAGIDQPQHF. The rearrangement links TRBV7-9 to TRBJ1-5, with D hard to call. The CDR3 is 17 residues long. With 2 bases removed from V and 5 bases from J, the gap between germline ends came to 19 bases. Germline assignment: CDR1 SEHNR and CDR2 FQNEAQ (reference sequence).

This clone was seen a handful of times. This chain links TRBV18 with TRBJ1-5, with 7 positions matching TRBD1. This CDR3 spans 15 amino acids. V was pared by 2 bases and J by 3 bases, with 4 bases of the junction left unmatched. Germline CDR1 reads KGHSH; CDR2 reads LQKENI. CDR3 bases: TGTGCCAGCTCACCAATGGGACAGCTCAATCAGCCCCAGCATTTT. This encodes CASSPMGQLNQPQHF.

The V gene is TRBV27, the J gene TRBJ2-1, with 8 nucleotides matching TRBD2. The ends lost 7 bases at V and 4 bases at J; junction bases unmatched: 3. The CDR3 totals 13 residues. Germline CDR1 MNHEY, CDR2 SMNVEV (reference sequence). CDR3 sequence (DNA): TGTGCCAGCAACGAGCGGGGGTACAATGAGCAGTTCTTC. Encoded protein: CASNERGYNEQFF.

The chain's CDR3 is CASSSSDALAGVPSTDTQYF. The CDR3 DNA sequence: TGTGCCAGCAGTTCCTCCGACGCTTTAGCGGGGGTCCCTAGCACAGATACGCAGTATTTT. The chain uses TRBV6-7 and TRBJ2-3, with 9 bases lining up with TRBD2. TRBV6-7 is an open reading frame whose function is uncertain. V trimming: 4 bases; J trimming: 0 bases; junction bases outside the gene matches: 17. This CDR3 region has 20 residues.

This rearrangement joins TRBV7-9 to TRBJ2-1, with a weak D call TRBD2 (5 bases). This CDR3 spans 15 amino acids. Germline V CDR1 and CDR2: SEHNR, FQNEAQ (reference sequence). The V and J ends lost 2 bases and 4 bases respectively, with 12 bases between them. Here the CDR3 reads CASSLSYGGYNEQFF. The CDR3 DNA reads as TGTGCCAGCAGCTTATCATACGGCGGGTACAATGAGCAGTTCTTC. The full variable domain, in which reference TRBV7-9 and TRBJ2-1 provide the parts outside the CDR3, is DTGVSQNPRHKITKRGQNVTFRCDPISEHNRLYWYRQTLGQGPEFLTYFQNEAQLEKSRLLSDRFSAERPKGSFSTLEIQRTEQGDSAMYLCASSLSYGGYNEQFFGPGTRLTVL.

This chain connects TRBV4-2 to TRBJ2-1; 12 nucleotides match TRBD1. Trimming removed 3 bases from V and 9 bases from J; junction bases left unmatched: 3. Looked up from germline, CDR1 is LGHNA and CDR2 is YNFKEQ. The CDR3 contains 14 residues. Here the CDR3 DNA reads TGTGCCAGCAGCCAGGGACAGGGGGCCGGTGAGCAGTTCTTC. Amino acids: CASSQGQGAGEQFF.

Notes on this clone: Within the sample, other DNA sequences also encode this same CDR3. The rearrangement uses TRBV18 and TRBJ1-1; possibly TRBD1 for D (5 bases). The CDR3 extends over 13 amino acids. Germline V gives CDR1 KGHSH, CDR2 LQKENI. V gave up 2 bases and J gave up 4 bases, with 8 bases separating them. DNA for the CDR3: TGTGCCAGCTCACCAGCCGGGGGCACTGAAGCTTTCTTT. Protein: CASSPAGGTEAFF.

The chain links TRBV19 to TRBJ1-1, with TRBD1 matching 9 bases. Per the germline V gene, CDR1 is LNHDA and CDR2 is SQIVND (reference sequence). Trimming took 7 bases from V and 4 from J; bases not matched to a gene: 10. The CDR3 length is 15 residues. The CDR3 DNA is TGTGCCAGTACCGATCCCGGGACAGGGTCCACTGAAGCTTTCTTT. Its protein is CASTDPGTGSTEAFF.

This clone was picked up one time. The chain employs TRBV4-3 and TRBJ1-1; perhaps TRBD1 as D (6 bases). The germline gives CDR1 LGHNA, CDR2 YSLEER. The CDR3 is 16 amino acids. The germline V and J ends were trimmed by 0 bases and 5 bases, with 16 bases remaining between them. As DNA, the CDR3 is TGCGCCAGCAGCCAAGAGCCGTCCAGGGGACCTACTGAAGCTTTCTTT. Its protein product is CASSQEPSRGPTEAFF.

The chain uses TRBV5-1 and TRBJ1-4, with 10 bases identical to TRBD1. The CDR3 consists of 16 residues. The germline gives CDR1 SGHRS, CDR2 YFSETQ. J was trimmed by 5 bases and V by 4 bases; bases with no gene match: 8. The CDR3 DNA reads as TGCGCCAGCAGCAGATGGGACAGGGGACAAAATGAAAAACTGTTTTTT. It encodes CASSRWDRGQNEKLFF.

V and J are TRBV5-6 and TRBJ1-5, with D perhaps TRBD1 (6 bases). Trimming stripped 1 base from V and 13 bases from J, with 18 bases between. This CDR3 is built from 14 residues. Germline CDR1 reads SGHDT; CDR2 reads YYEEEE. The CDR3 loop is CASSLRQGRGEQHF. The CDR3 DNA reads as TGTGCCAGCAGCTTGCGGCAGGGCAGGGGTGAACAGCATTTT.

CDR3 DNA: TGCGCCAGCAGCTTGTTGGGGGGGCTCTACGAGCAGTACTTC. It encodes CASSLLGGLYEQYF. The chain employs TRBV5-1 and TRBJ2-7; D possibly corresponds to TRBD2 (7 bases). Germline-derived CDR1 and CDR2 are SGHRS and YFSETQ. CDR3 length: 14 amino acids. With 1 base removed from V and 3 bases from J, the gap between germline ends came to 11 bases.

This clone appeared a few times. The gene calls are TRBV4-2 and TRBJ1-2, with a tentative D call TRBD1 (6 bases). Germline values: CDR1 LGHNA, CDR2 YNFKEQ. Trimming removed 0 bases at V and 3 bases at J, with 14 bases between. The length of the CDR3 is 16 residues. The CDR3 DNA follows: TGTGCCAGCAGCCAAGATAGGTCCCAGGGGTACTATGGCTACACCTTC. Amino acid sequence: CASSQDRSQGYYGYTF.

This chain connects TRBV5-6 to TRBJ1-2; D is ambiguous. The CDR3 is made up of 14 amino acids. The V gene lost 1 base and the J gene lost 2 bases, with 9 bases spanning the gap. Germline CDR1 reads SGHDT; CDR2 reads YYEEEE. The CDR3 DNA sequence: TGTGCCAGCAGCTTGAACTTGAGGAACTATGGCTACACCTTC. It codes for CASSLNLRNYGYTF.

V usage is TRBV6-5 and J usage is TRBJ2-3; 12 bases align to TRBD2. Looked up from germline, CDR1 is MNHEY and CDR2 is SVGAGI. The trim removed 5 bases at V and 6 bases at J, leaving 3 bases unmatched. The CDR3 sequence is 14 residues long. CDR3 in amino acids: CASSRTSGTDTQYF. The CDR3 DNA reads as TGTGCCAGCAGTAGGACTAGCGGGACCGATACGCAGTATTTT.

Only a few counts were recorded for this clone. J is TRBJ1-4 and V is TRBV7-9; D is ambiguous. Germline CDR1 is SEHNR and CDR2 is FQNEAQ (reference sequence). V was clipped by 4 bases and J by 2 bases, with 5 bases between them. This CDR3 contains 13 residues. The CDR3 is CASSWRTNEKLFF. CDR3 DNA: TGTGCCAGCAGCTGGAGGACTAATGAAAAACTGTTTTTT.

This clone was detected a few times. V is TRBV4-3 and J is TRBJ2-1, with TRBD1 matching 7 bases. Germline values: CDR1 LGHNA, CDR2 YSLEER. Trimming cost V 3 bases and J 8 bases; bases outside gene matches: 10. This CDR3 spans 15 amino acids. The CDR3 DNA reads TGCGCCAGCAGCCACGACCGGAACAGGGGCGATGAGCAGTTCTTC. Amino acid sequence: CASSHDRNRGDEQFF.

The V and J genes are TRBV9 and TRBJ2-3; 7 bases agree with TRBD2. The CDR3 is made up of 14 amino acids. The germline V gene has CDR1 SGDLS and CDR2 YYNGEE. This CDR3 is CASAVGGRGDTQYF. CDR3 DNA: TGTGCGTCCGCTGTAGGCGGGAGAGGGGATACGCAGTATTTT.

The chain combines TRBV7-9 with TRBJ2-3, with D unclear. V was pared by 4 bases and J by 2 bases, with 10 bases between. CDR1 is SEHNR and CDR2 is FQNEAQ in the germline V gene (reference sequence). The CDR3 sequence is 14 residues long. DNA for the CDR3: TGTGCCAGCAGCTCCCCACTGTTCACAGATACGCAGTATTTT. The encoded protein is CASSSPLFTDTQYF.

CDR3: CASSPKGTSTDTQYF. In nucleotides, the CDR3 is TGTGCCAGCAGCCCCAAAGGGACAAGCACAGATACGCAGTATTTT. The V call is TRBV7-9, the J call TRBJ2-3; D may be TRBD1 (6 bases). This CDR3 has 15 residues. Germline CDR1 and CDR2: SEHNR and FQNEAQ (reference sequence). Deletions cut 5 bases from V and 0 bases from J, with 12 bases between.

Comments on this clone: A junction boundary mismatches the germline segment, possibly from a read error. The CDR3 DNA sequence: TGTTCCAGCATCACAGGGGGGGGCCGGGAGACCCAGTACTTC. Amino acids: CSSITGGGRETQYF. The chain is built from TRBV7-9 and TRBJ2-5; a possible D gene is TRBD1 (8 bases). This CDR3 has 14 amino acids. The V gene's germline CDR1 is SEHNR and CDR2 FQNEAQ (reference sequence). Full variable domain (missing parts from reference TRBV7-9 and TRBJ2-5): DTGVSQNPRHKITKRGQNVTFRCDPISEHNRLYWYRQTLGQGPEFLTYFQNEAQLEKSRLLSDRFSAERPKGSFSTLEIQRTEQGDSAMYLCSSITGGGRETQYFGPGTRLLVL.